This record covers a single TCR beta chain. The study recruited people aged about 18 to 95 years across approximately 24 US areas. Each participant's cohort was designated according to participant-reported clinical history. CDR3 length: 16 amino acids. Germline-derived CDR1 and CDR2 are SGDLS and YYNGEE. The V and J ends lost 4 bases and 0 bases respectively, with 11 bases between them. The method was immunoSEQ multiplex PCR; TCRdb's version includes in-frame clones alone and lacks a portion of them. Of roughly 190,000 clones in the sample, about 88% were seen once. The record originates from a study of blood T cell repertoires in COVID-19.

Input material: PBMCs or T cells enriched from blood (not recorded which). The chain links TRBV9 to TRBJ1-6; the D is unclear. This receptor was obtained from a young woman who had recovered from COVID-19. Here the CDR3 reads CASSSPASSYNSPLHF. The CDR3 DNA follows: TGTGCCAGCAGCTCCCCAGCGAGCTCCTATAATTCACCCCTCCACTTT. The full variable domain, with the rest looked up from reference TRBV9 and TRBJ1-6, is DSGVTQTPKHLITATGQRVTLRCSPRSGDLSVYWYQQSLDQGLQFLIQYYNGEERAKGNILERFSAQQFPDLHSELNLSSLELGDSALYFCASSSPASSYNSPLHFGNGTRLTVT.